Sequencing of this T cell receptor (beta chain) was carried out in a study of PD-L1 blockade in urothelial cancer. Study in general: Of prior chemotherapy regimens, patients had received between 0 and 3. Blood yielded a median of roughly 140,000 T cells per sample. After treatment start, blood was analyzed at 3 weeks (second dose) and at 6 weeks.

V was clipped by 3 bases and J by 6 bases; unmatched bases: 9. CDR1 is MGHRA and CDR2 is YSYEKL in the germline V gene. The CDR3 runs to 17 residues. The method was immunoSEQ multiplex PCR; TCRdb's version includes in-frame clones alone and lacks a portion of them. This repertoire shows approximately 100,000 clones, around 82% found once; its top ten account for about 2.2%. The clonotype comes from a man aged 45-65 years with urothelial cancer. The sample in question was PBMCs, obtained around atezolizumab (anti-PD-L1) treatment. The rearrangement links TRBV4-1 to TRBJ2-1; TRBD2 matches at 12 bases. The CDR3 nucleotides read TGCGCCAGCAGCCACCCGACTAGCGGGAGTTTGTCCAATGAGCAGTTCTTC. It codes for CASSHPTSGSLSNEQFF.